Listed here is a single T cell receptor beta chain. What it recognizes is unknown. Stated time point: pre-treatment sample, taken before nivolumab and TIL therapy. Patients were adults with stage 4 NSCLC. After removal of 2 bases from V and 9 bases from J, the junction contained 4 bases not matched to a gene. Germline V CDR1 and CDR2: SGHNT, YENEEA. The CDR3 has 13 amino acids. The data derive from a study of TIL therapy for anti-PD-1-resistant metastatic lung cancer. Study summary: Median tumor mutation burden was approximately 1.5 mutations per megabase.

The libraries were made with immunoSEQ v3. Sequencing depth was 1.9 million or so read pairs for survey level, roughly 5-6 million for deep. Here immunoSEQ multiplex PCR was the method, and the copy in TCRdb shows in-frame clones only, minus some. The sample consists of 60,000 or so clones, 55% to 75% of them appearing once. Overall study findings and caveats: The cohort had more treatment-naive, never-smoker and oncogene-addicted patients than typical.

Sequencing used blood, obtained at baseline. V and J are TRBV11-3 and TRBJ2-1; TRBD1 aligns across 7 bases. This TCR came from a person aged 25 to 80 with non-small cell lung cancer. CDR3 nucleotides: TGTGCCAGCAGCTTAAGGACAGGAGGTGAGCAGTTCTTC. The encoded protein is CASSLRTGGEQFF.